This is a list of T cell receptor beta chains from one sample in a study of blood T cell repertoires in COVID-19. TCRdb's copy holds only in-frame clones and misses some; the assay was immunoSEQ multiplex PCR. The data contain a few hundred thousand clones, 86% of them singletons. Sequenced input: peripheral blood. These receptors all stem from a man aged 80 or over with acute or convalescent COVID-19. The CDR3 runs from the conserved cysteine through the conserved F or W. A D gene is named only where the DNA matches it firmly. Clone size appears in some rows only: once, few, many, or a class for an expanded clone.

size: -
J: TRBJ2-2
D: TRBD2
V: TRBV7-2
DNA: TGTGCCAGCACCCAGCGGGGGCTCAACACCGGGGAGCTGTTTTTT
CDR3: CASTQRGLNTGELFF

size: -
J: TRBJ2-1
D: TRBD1
V: TRBV5-1
DNA: TGCGCCAGCAGCTTAGGGACAGGAGAATACAATGAGCAGTTCTTC
CDR3: CASSLGTGEYNEQFF

size: -
J: TRBJ1-1
D: TRBD1
V: TRBV6-5
DNA: TGTGCCAGCAGTTCGACAGGGAGCGGCTATACTGAAGCTTTCTTT
CDR3: CASSSTGSGYTEAFF

size: -
J: TRBJ2-2
D: TRBD2
V: TRBV23-1
DNA: TGCGCCAGCAGTCAATGGAGCGGGAGGGCCCGAACCGGGGAGCTGTTTTTT
CDR3: CASSQWSGRARTGELFF

size: -
J: TRBJ1-1
D: TRBD1
V: TRBV24-1
DNA: TGTGCCACCAGTGACTCAAGGACAGGGAACACTGAAGCTTTCTTT
CDR3: CATSDSRTGNTEAFF

size: -
J: TRBJ2-5
D: -
V: TRBV4-2
DNA: TGTGCCAGCAGCCAAGATCTCGGCAGGGCGGGGGAGACCCAGTACTTC
CDR3: CASSQDLGRAGETQYF

size: -
J: TRBJ1-5
D: TRBD1
V: TRBV19
DNA: TGTGCCAGTAGTCAGCGGGACAGGGGAAATGCGCAGCCCCAGCATTTT
CDR3: CASSQRDRGNAQPQHF

size: -
J: TRBJ2-5
D: TRBD2
V: TRBV19
DNA: TGTGCCAGTAACCTCGGACTAGTCGGAGGGGAGACCCAGTACTTC
CDR3: CASNLGLVGGETQYF

size: -
J: TRBJ2-5
D: -
V: TRBV7-9
DNA: TGTGCCAGCAGCTCTGAATCAGGGTGGGTTGGAGAGACCCAGTACTTC
CDR3: CASSSESGWVGETQYF

size: -
J: TRBJ1-2
D: -
V: TRBV28
DNA: TGTGCCAGCACCCTTGGGGGGGACTATGGCTACACCTTC
CDR3: CASTLGGDYGYTF

size: -
J: TRBJ1-4
D: TRBD1
V: TRBV2
DNA: TGTGCCAGCAGTAAACTTAAGCCGCCGGTAGGACAGGGCACAACTAATGAAAAACTGTTTTTT
CDR3: CASSKLKPPVGQGTTNEKLFF

size: -
J: TRBJ1-1
D: TRBD1
V: TRBV25-1
DNA: TGTGCCAGCAGTAGCCGGGACAGGGGTTGGACTGAAGCTTTCTTT
CDR3: CASSSRDRGWTEAFF

size: -
J: TRBJ1-2
D: -
V: TRBV9
DNA: TGTGCCAGCAGCCCGAGGACGGGGTCCGCTCTATATGGCTACACCTTC
CDR3: CASSPRTGSALYGYTF

size: few
J: TRBJ1-6
D: -
V: TRBV3-1/TRBV3-2
DNA: TGTGCCAGCAGCCAAGGGCAGAAGAATTCACCCCTCCACTTT
CDR3: CASSQGQKNSPLHF

size: once
J: TRBJ1-1
D: -
V: TRBV28
DNA: TGTGCCAGCAGTTTGCCTGAACAGGGTTTGGCTGAAGCTTTCTTT
CDR3: CASSLPEQGLAEAFF

size: few
J: TRBJ1-5
D: TRBD1
V: TRBV19
DNA: TGTGCCAGTAGTTCCCGACAGGGGGGGGATCAGCCCCAGCATTTT
CDR3: CASSSRQGGDQPQHF

size: once
J: TRBJ2-7
D: -
V: TRBV9
DNA: TGTGCCAGCAGCCGGGGGGCCGTCTCCTACGAGCAGTACTTC
CDR3: CASSRGAVSYEQYF

size: few
J: TRBJ1-2
D: -
V: TRBV5-5
DNA: TGTGCCAGCAGCCCCCAGGGTTCTGGCCGGATCTATGGCTACACCTTC
CDR3: CASSPQGSGRIYGYTF

size: -
J: TRBJ2-1
D: TRBD1
V: TRBV27
DNA: TGTGCCAGCACCCGGGACAGGGGCTACAATGAGCAGTTCTTC
CDR3: CASTRDRGYNEQFF

size: -
J: TRBJ2-1
D: TRBD2
V: TRBV5-1
DNA: TGCGCCAGCACCGGTGGGACTAGCTCTTACAATGAGCAGTTCTTC
CDR3: CASTGGTSSYNEQFF

size: -
J: TRBJ1-1
D: -
V: TRBV18
DNA: TGTGCCAGCTCACCATCAGTGTCGGGGATCGGGACTGAAGCTTTCTTT
CDR3: CASSPSVSGIGTEAFF

size: few
J: TRBJ1-3
D: TRBD1
V: TRBV5-1
DNA: TGCGCCAGCAGCAGAGAGACAGGGACGCGAGGAAACACCATATATTTT
CDR3: CASSRETGTRGNTIYF

size: -
J: TRBJ1-5
D: -
V: TRBV7-2
DNA: TGTGCCAGCAGCTTAGCAGGGGGAGGGAATCAGCCCCAGCATTTT
CDR3: CASSLAGGGNQPQHF

size: -
J: TRBJ2-1
D: TRBD2
V: TRBV5-1
DNA: TGCGCCAGCACCGTAAGCGGGGGTTCCTACAATGAGCAGTTCTTC
CDR3: CASTVSGGSYNEQFF

size: few
J: TRBJ1-2
D: -
V: TRBV12-3/TRBV12-4
DNA: TGTGCCAGCAACCTCGGCGGGGGGAGTGGCTACACCTTC
CDR3: CASNLGGGSGYTF

size: once
J: TRBJ2-7
D: TRBD2
V: TRBV5-8
DNA: TGTGCCAGCAGCTTGGGGACTAGAAACGAGCAGTACTTC
CDR3: CASSLGTRNEQYF

size: -
J: TRBJ2-7
D: TRBD1
V: TRBV9
DNA: TGTGCCAGCAGCGCACCGGACAGGGGACAATACGAGCAGTACTTC
CDR3: CASSAPDRGQYEQYF

size: -
J: TRBJ2-7
D: -
V: TRBV5-1
DNA: TGCGCCAGCAGCTTGAGCCCAGCGGGCTACGAGCAGTACTTC
CDR3: CASSLSPAGYEQYF

size: few
J: TRBJ1-1
D: -
V: TRBV4-2
DNA: TGTGCCAGCAGCCTTTTGGGGGGTTTGATGTCGAACACTGAAGCTTTCTTT
CDR3: CASSLLGGLMSNTEAFF

size: -
J: TRBJ1-4
D: -
V: TRBV6-6
DNA: TGTGCCAGCAGTTTCCCGGGACCCACAGGAGGGGAAAAACTGTTTTTT
CDR3: CASSFPGPTGGEKLFF

size: -
J: TRBJ2-2
D: -
V: TRBV18
DNA: TGTGCCAGCTCCGTCGGGGTCACCGGGGAGCTGTTTTTT
CDR3: CASSVGVTGELFF

size: -
J: TRBJ2-1
D: TRBD2
V: TRBV2
DNA: TGTGCCAGCAGTGAAGCGGGGACTAGCGGGGGTGAGCAGTTCTTC
CDR3: CASSEAGTSGGEQFF

size: -
J: TRBJ1-5
D: TRBD1
V: TRBV6-6
DNA: TGTGCCAGCAGGGACAGGTTAAATCAGCCCCAGCATTTT
CDR3: CASRDRLNQPQHF

size: -
J: TRBJ1-1
D: -
V: TRBV28
DNA: TGTGCCAGCAGTTTACCGACAGCATTGAACACTGAAGCTTTCTTT
CDR3: CASSLPTALNTEAFF

size: -
J: TRBJ2-5
D: TRBD2
V: TRBV4-1
DNA: TGCGCCAGCAGCCAAGGGGGCCCACTAGCGCGGAGTCAAGAGACCCAGTACTTC
CDR3: CASSQGGPLARSQETQYF

size: -
J: TRBJ1-4
D: TRBD1
V: TRBV4-3
DNA: TGCGCCAGCAGCCCCTCCGGACAGGGGCGTAATGAAAAACTGTTTTTT
CDR3: CASSPSGQGRNEKLFF

size: -
J: TRBJ2-7
D: TRBD1
V: TRBV10-3
DNA: TGTGCCATCAGCCGGGACAGGGGTTTAGACGAGCAGTACTTC
CDR3: CAISRDRGLDEQYF

size: -
J: TRBJ1-5
D: -
V: TRBV6-1
DNA: TGTGCCAGCAGTGAAGGTCCCGGTCGCGTTAATCAGCCCCAGCATTTT
CDR3: CASSEGPGRVNQPQHF

size: -
J: TRBJ1-6
D: -
V: TRBV19
DNA: TGTGCCAGTAGTATAGGGGGCGTCCCGAATTCACCCCTCCACTTT
CDR3: CASSIGGVPNSPLHF

size: -
J: TRBJ2-7
D: -
V: TRBV7-2
DNA: TGTGCCAGCAGCTTATCAGTAGCTCTAACCTACGAGCAGTACTTC
CDR3: CASSLSVALTYEQYF

size: -
J: TRBJ1-2
D: -
V: TRBV6-5
DNA: TGTGCCAGCAGTTATAGGGGGGGTAGCTATGGCTACACCTTC
CDR3: CASSYRGGSYGYTF

size: -
J: TRBJ1-5
D: -
V: TRBV7-2
DNA: TGTGCCAGCAGCTCAAGGATGGGAGGGGTGAATCAGCCCCAGCATTTT
CDR3: CASSSRMGGVNQPQHF

size: -
J: TRBJ1-2
D: TRBD1
V: TRBV7-9
DNA: TGTGCCAGCAGCTTTGAGGGGGCGGACTATGGCTACACCTTC
CDR3: CASSFEGADYGYTF

size: -
J: TRBJ1-2
D: TRBD1
V: TRBV5-6
DNA: TGTGCCAGCAGCTTGGGAGGGACAGGGGAATATTATGGCTACACCTTC
CDR3: CASSLGGTGEYYGYTF

size: -
J: TRBJ1-2
D: TRBD1
V: TRBV11-2
DNA: TGTGCCAGCAGCTCCCGGACAGGGCAAGGCTACACCTTC
CDR3: CASSSRTGQGYTF